The next 26 T cell receptor beta chains were all read from a single sample in a study of shared clonotypes between healthy human individuals. Only in-frame clones appear in the TCRdb table, and some are missing; sequencing was by immunoSEQ multiplex PCR. The repertoire holds millions of clones, with approximately 95% as singletons. Sequences were obtained from naive CD4+ T cells from PBMCs. Stated subset: CD45RA+ positively selected. The receptors shown here come from a man younger than 30 in good health. Some clones in this sample may be carry-over from other donors' samples.

The chain has TRBV7-3 and TRBJ2-3; the match to TRBD2 covers 7 bases. The CDR3 totals 16 residues. Trimming at V came to 3 bases and at J to 3 bases, leaving 9 bases not matched to a gene. CDR1 and CDR2 from the germline V gene are SGHTA and FQGTGA. The CDR3 region is CASSLAWRGGTDTQYF. The CDR3 DNA is TGTGCCAGCAGCTTGGCGTGGAGGGGAGGGACAGATACGCAGTATTTT.

The chain has TRBV7-9 and TRBJ2-5; D not certain. Germline CDR1 is SEHNR and CDR2 is FQNEAQ (reference sequence). V was clipped by 0 bases and J by 5 bases, with 13 bases between them. The length of the CDR3 is 15 residues. CDR3 nucleotide sequence: TGTGCCAGCAGCTTAGCGGCTAGTCTTCGGGAGACCCAGTACTTC. Its translation is CASSLAASLRETQYF.

The genes are TRBV6-6 and TRBJ1-3; the D is unclear. Germline-derived CDR1 and CDR2 are MNHNY and SVGAGI (reference sequence). The CDR3 sequence is 12 residues long. The V end was cut by 7 bases, the J end by 8 bases, with 12 bases between. This CDR3 is CASTNGLDTIYF. CDR3 nucleotides: TGTGCCAGCACCAACGGGTTGGACACCATATATTTT.

The chain couples TRBV19 to TRBJ1-2, with D unresolved. Germline V gene data show CDR1 as LNHDA and CDR2 as SQIVND (reference sequence). The CDR3 totals 13 residues. The ends were cut back, 4 bases at V and 4 bases at J, with 10 bases in the middle. CDR3 nucleotides: TGTGCCAGTAGTACCGGCACCTTCTATGGCTACACCTTC. Its translation: CASSTGTFYGYTF. The whole variable domain, remainder taken from reference TRBV19 and TRBJ1-2, is DGGITQSPKYLFRKEGQNVTLSCEQNLNHDAMYWYRQDPGQGLRLIYYSQIVNDFQKGDIAEGYSVSREKKESFPLTVTSAQKNPTAFYLCASSTGTFYGYTFGSGTRLTVV.

The chain carries TRBV30 and TRBJ2-5; 9 bases are a match to TRBD1. V shed 3 bases, J shed 4 bases, and the junction held 0 bases outside the gene matches. This CDR3 has 12 residues. Germline CDR1 is GTSNPN and CDR2 is SVGIG (reference sequence). The chain's CDR3 is CAWRGQGETQYF. The CDR3 DNA follows: TGTGCCTGGAGGGGACAGGGAGAGACCCAGTACTTC.

The chain recombines TRBV7-3 with TRBJ1-2, with 8 bases matching TRBD1. Germline CDR1 SGHTA, CDR2 FQGTGA. The J segment lost 8 bases and the V segment lost 0 bases, leaving 5 bases of the junction unmatched. The CDR3 contains 14 residues. CDR3 in amino acids: CASSLTRQGIGYTF. CDR3 DNA: TGTGCCAGCAGCTTAACACGACAGGGGATCGGCTACACCTTC.

This rearrangement joins TRBV6-6 to TRBJ2-1; D is ambiguous. CDR1 is MNHNY, CDR2 SVGAGI, per germline (reference sequence). The CDR3 is 15 amino acids. Trimming removed 6 bases from V and 6 bases from J, with 18 bases in between. CDR3 nucleotide sequence: TGTGCCAGCAGCCGAAAAGGCGTGTGGGGCAATGAGCAGTTCTTC. It is translated as CASSRKGVWGNEQFF.

The sample holds one count of this clone. This CDR3 is also generated by other DNA sequences in the sample. The chain employs TRBV25-1 and TRBJ1-4, with D possibly being TRBD1 (5 bases). The CDR3 runs to 15 residues. CDR1 is MGHDK, CDR2 SYGVNS, per germline. V was shortened by 5 bases and J by 0 bases, with 10 bases between the two germline ends. The chain's CDR3 is CASSPQGATNEKLFF. The DNA of the CDR3 is TGTGCCAGCAGTCCCCAGGGAGCAACTAATGAAAAACTGTTTTTT.

The chain combines TRBV4-1 with TRBJ2-2; D is undetermined. The CDR3 consists of 17 residues. Trimming stripped 4 bases from V and 1 base from J, with 16 bases between. Germline CDR1 MGHRA, CDR2 YSYEKL. For the CDR3, the DNA is TGCGCCAGCAGCCCCCGGGCTCTGCTGGGGAACACCGGGGAGCTGTTTTTT. This codes for CASSPRALLGNTGELFF.

The chain is built from TRBV6-5 and TRBJ1-2; D remains unclear. The germline gives CDR1 MNHEY, CDR2 SVGAGI. This CDR3 region has 14 residues. V shed 2 bases and J shed 2 bases, with 9 bases lying between them. The chain's CDR3 is CASSYLLFNYGYTF. CDR3 DNA sequence: TGTGCCAGCAGTTACCTGCTCTTCAACTATGGCTACACCTTC.

A single count supports this clone. The V gene is TRBV30, the J gene TRBJ1-5, with D unclear. The CDR3 consists of 15 residues. In germline, CDR1 is GTSNPN, CDR2 SVGIG (reference sequence). Trimming took off 5 bases at V and 5 bases at J, with 19 bases between the two ends. The CDR3 reads CAWGKGLAFDQPQHF. CDR3 in DNA: TGTGCCTGGGGGAAAGGGCTAGCTTTTGATCAGCCCCAGCATTTT.

The rearrangement joins TRBV2 to TRBJ1-1, with 7 bases fitting TRBD1. This CDR3 is 16 amino acids long. J lost 4 bases, V lost 5 bases, and 13 bases had no gene match. CDR1 and CDR2 (germline): SNHLY, FYNNEI. The chain's CDR3 is CASSLRDLRQGTEAFF. The CDR3 DNA sequence: TGTGCCAGCAGTCTTCGGGACTTAAGACAGGGCACTGAAGCTTTCTTT.

The chain uses TRBV28 and TRBJ1-4; possibly TRBD1 for D (6 bases). The germline V gene encodes CDR1 MDHEN and CDR2 SYDVKM. V was shortened by 5 bases and J by 5 bases, with 15 bases between the two germline ends. The CDR3 is made up of 15 amino acids. The CDR3 sequence: CASSQGGAGNEKLFF. The CDR3 coding sequence is TGTGCCAGCAGTCAAGGGGGGGCAGGGAATGAAAAACTGTTTTTT. Full variable domain (rest looked up from reference TRBV28 and TRBJ1-4): DVKVTQSSRYLVKRTGEKVFLECVQDMDHENMFWYRQDPGLGLRLIYFSYDVKMKEKGDIPEGYSVSREKKERFSLILESASTNQTSMYLCASSQGGAGNEKLFFGSGTQLSVL.

DNA for the CDR3: TGCGCCAGCAGCTTGGGAGGAGAGCCGGTCTATGGCTACACCTTC. Translating gives CASSLGGEPVYGYTF. The chain uses TRBV5-1 and TRBJ1-2; D is ambiguous. Germline V lookup: CDR1 SGHRS, CDR2 YFSETQ. The CDR3 runs 15 residues. The V end lost 0 bases, the J end lost 4 bases, and 13 bases lay between the germline ends.

The sample holds one count of this clone. The chain couples TRBV5-4 to TRBJ2-7; 11 bases agree with TRBD2. This CDR3 spans 15 amino acids. The V gene end was trimmed by 6 bases and the J gene end by 1 base; junction bases not matched to a gene: 6. The germline gives CDR1 SGHNT, CDR2 YYREEE (reference sequence). The CDR3 coding sequence is TGTGCCAGCACCTCTTGGACTAGCGGGTCCTACGAGCAGTACTTC. Encoded protein: CASTSWTSGSYEQYF.

A remark on this clone: This CDR3 is also generated by other DNA sequences in the sample. V gene TRBV28 combines with J gene TRBJ1-1; weak D call: TRBD1 (6 bases). The CDR3 length is 13 residues. Germline CDR1 reads MDHEN; CDR2 reads SYDVKM. The V gene lost 6 bases and the J gene lost 4 bases, with 12 bases spanning the gap. CDR3 sequence (DNA): TGTGCCAGCAGGCCGGGACAACTCACTGAAGCTTTCTTT. Translation: CASRPGQLTEAFF.

V usage is TRBV7-9 and J usage is TRBJ2-7; the D gene is possibly TRBD1 (6 bases). CDR1 and CDR2 from the germline V gene are SEHNR and FQNEAQ (reference sequence). The CDR3 is 14 residues long. V lost 3 bases and J lost 3, with 12 bases in between. The CDR3 region has the DNA TGTGCCAGCAGCTTTAACAGGGTTGACTACGAGCAGTACTTC. Its translation is CASSFNRVDYEQYF.

The chain recombines TRBV19 with TRBJ1-2; the D is unclear. V lost 5 bases to trimming and J lost 4 bases, with 17 bases between them. The CDR3 has 15 amino acids. Per germline, CDR1 LNHDA and CDR2 SQIVND (reference sequence). The CDR3 nucleotides are TGTGCCAGTAGTCCTGCAGCCCCTCGAGCCTATGGCTACACCTTC. The encoded protein is CASSPAAPRAYGYTF.

This rearrangement joins TRBV28 to TRBJ1-2; 7 bases agree with TRBD1. The germline gives CDR1 MDHEN, CDR2 SYDVKM. V gave up 6 bases and J gave up 6 bases; unmatched junction bases: 13. The CDR3 has 15 amino acids. CDR3 amino acids: CASRKGGGETHGYTF. The DNA of the CDR3 is TGTGCCAGCAGGAAGGGAGGGGGCGAGACTCATGGCTACACCTTC.

This clone has just one count. V and J are TRBV5-4 and TRBJ2-7; 12 bases map to TRBD1. The CDR3 runs 15 residues. Germline values: CDR1 SGHNT, CDR2 YYREEE (reference sequence). Unmatched junction bases numbered 6, after V lost 4 bases and J lost 4 bases. The CDR3 DNA is TGTGCCAGCAGCCGCGGGGACAGGGGGCTTTACGAGCAGTACTTC. Its translation is CASSRGDRGLYEQYF.

The gene calls are TRBV5-1 and TRBJ1-3; 7 bases agree with TRBD1. The CDR3 sequence is 15 residues long. Per germline, CDR1 SGHRS and CDR2 YFSETQ. J lost 3 bases, V lost 2 bases, and 5 bases had no gene match. Here the CDR3 DNA reads TGCGCCAGCAGCTTACAGGGGATGGGTGGAAACACCATATATTTT. Amino acids: CASSLQGMGGNTIYF.

The rearrangement uses TRBV6-5 and TRBJ1-2; TRBD1 is a possible D gene (5 bases). Germline CDR1 reads MNHEY; CDR2 reads SVGAGI. The CDR3 runs 14 residues. Trimming removed 5 bases from V and 4 bases from J, with 14 bases in between. The CDR3 spells CASSNRDGVYGYTF. The CDR3 coding sequence is TGTGCCAGCAGTAACCGGGACGGCGTCTATGGCTACACCTTC.

The chain joins TRBV9 to TRBJ2-5, with unresolved D. The V gene's germline CDR1 is SGDLS and CDR2 YYNGEE. This CDR3 has 14 residues. With 1 base removed from V and 5 bases from J, the gap between germline ends came to 12 bases. The CDR3 DNA is TGTGCCAGCAGCGTAACAATGATCGGGGAGACCCAGTACTTC. Its protein is CASSVTMIGETQYF.

The V and J genes are TRBV6-6 and TRBJ1-1, with D tentatively TRBD1 (5 bases). This CDR3 is built from 14 residues. Trimming cost V 4 bases and J 7 bases, with 16 bases left between them. CDR1 is MNHNY, CDR2 SVGAGI, per germline (reference sequence). The CDR3 DNA reads TGTGCCAGCAGTTCGAGGCAGGGTAGGGGTGAAGCTTTCTTT. Residues: CASSSRQGRGEAFF.

This clone has only a few counts. J is TRBJ1-2 and V is TRBV28, with a possible D match to TRBD1 (5 bases). CDR1 is MDHEN, CDR2 SYDVKM, per germline. The ends were cut back, 3 bases at V and 2 bases at J, with 16 bases in the middle. The CDR3 sequence is 16 residues long. The CDR3 loop is CASSLGGVDANYGYTF. CDR3 DNA sequence: TGTGCCAGCAGTTTGGGAGGGGTTGACGCAAACTATGGCTACACCTTC.

V and J are TRBV19 and TRBJ1-4; TRBD1 agrees at 7 bases. CDR1 and CDR2 from the germline V gene are LNHDA and SQIVND (reference sequence). This CDR3 spans 15 amino acids. V lost 9 bases, J lost 4 bases, and 11 bases stayed unmatched. CDR3 residues: CASAQQGRGNEKLFF. Written as DNA, the CDR3 is TGTGCCAGCGCACAACAGGGGCGGGGTAATGAAAAACTGTTTTTT.